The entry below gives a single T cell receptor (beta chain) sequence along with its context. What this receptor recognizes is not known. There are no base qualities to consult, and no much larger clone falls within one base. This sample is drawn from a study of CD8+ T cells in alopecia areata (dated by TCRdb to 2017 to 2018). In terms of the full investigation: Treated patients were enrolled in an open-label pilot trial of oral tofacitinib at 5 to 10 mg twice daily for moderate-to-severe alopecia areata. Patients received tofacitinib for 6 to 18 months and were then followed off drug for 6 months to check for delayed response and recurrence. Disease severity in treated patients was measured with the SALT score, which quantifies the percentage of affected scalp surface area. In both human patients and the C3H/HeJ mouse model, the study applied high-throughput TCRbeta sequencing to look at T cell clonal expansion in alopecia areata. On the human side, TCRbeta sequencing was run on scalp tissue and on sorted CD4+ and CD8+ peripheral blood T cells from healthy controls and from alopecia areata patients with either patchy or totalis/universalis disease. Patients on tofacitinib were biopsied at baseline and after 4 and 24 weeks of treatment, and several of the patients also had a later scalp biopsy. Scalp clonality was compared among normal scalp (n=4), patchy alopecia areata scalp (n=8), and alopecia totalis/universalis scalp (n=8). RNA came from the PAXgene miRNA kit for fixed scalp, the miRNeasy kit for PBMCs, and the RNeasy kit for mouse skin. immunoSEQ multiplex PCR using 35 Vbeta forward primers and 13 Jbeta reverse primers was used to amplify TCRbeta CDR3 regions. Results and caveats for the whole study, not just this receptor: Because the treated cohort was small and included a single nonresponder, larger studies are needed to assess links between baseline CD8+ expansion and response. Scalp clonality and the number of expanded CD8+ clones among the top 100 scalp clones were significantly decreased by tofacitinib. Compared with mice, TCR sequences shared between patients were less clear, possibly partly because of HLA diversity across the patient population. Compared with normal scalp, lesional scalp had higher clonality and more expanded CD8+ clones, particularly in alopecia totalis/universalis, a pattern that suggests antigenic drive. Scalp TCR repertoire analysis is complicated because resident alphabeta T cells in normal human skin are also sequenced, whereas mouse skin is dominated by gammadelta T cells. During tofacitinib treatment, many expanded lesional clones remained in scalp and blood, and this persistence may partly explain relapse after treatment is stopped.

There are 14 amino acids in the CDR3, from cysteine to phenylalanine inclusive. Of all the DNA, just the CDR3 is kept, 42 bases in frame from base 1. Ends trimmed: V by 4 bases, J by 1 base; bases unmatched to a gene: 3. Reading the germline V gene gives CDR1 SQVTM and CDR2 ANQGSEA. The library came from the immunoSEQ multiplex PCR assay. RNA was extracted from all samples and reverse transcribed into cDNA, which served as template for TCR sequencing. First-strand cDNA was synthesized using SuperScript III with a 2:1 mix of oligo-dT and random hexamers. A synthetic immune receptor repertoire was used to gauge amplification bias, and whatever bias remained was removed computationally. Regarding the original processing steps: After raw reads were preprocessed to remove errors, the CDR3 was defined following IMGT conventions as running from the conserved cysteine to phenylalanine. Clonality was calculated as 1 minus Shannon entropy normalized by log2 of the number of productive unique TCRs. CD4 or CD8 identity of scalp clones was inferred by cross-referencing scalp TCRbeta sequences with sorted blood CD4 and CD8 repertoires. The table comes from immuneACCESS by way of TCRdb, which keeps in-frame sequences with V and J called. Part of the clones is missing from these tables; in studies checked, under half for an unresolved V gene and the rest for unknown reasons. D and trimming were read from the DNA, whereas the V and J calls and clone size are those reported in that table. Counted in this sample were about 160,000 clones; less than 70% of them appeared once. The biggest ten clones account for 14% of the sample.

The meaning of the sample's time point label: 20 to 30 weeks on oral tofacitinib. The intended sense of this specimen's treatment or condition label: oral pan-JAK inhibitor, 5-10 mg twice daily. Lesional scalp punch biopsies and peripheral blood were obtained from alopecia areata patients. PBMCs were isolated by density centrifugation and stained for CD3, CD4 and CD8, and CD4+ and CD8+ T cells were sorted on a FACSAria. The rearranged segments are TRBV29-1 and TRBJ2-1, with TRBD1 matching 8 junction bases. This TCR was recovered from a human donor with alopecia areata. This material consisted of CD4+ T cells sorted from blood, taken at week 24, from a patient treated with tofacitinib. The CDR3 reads CSVGQGISYNEQFF. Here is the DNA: TGCAGCGTTGGACAGGGGATATCCTACAATGAGCAGTTCTTC.